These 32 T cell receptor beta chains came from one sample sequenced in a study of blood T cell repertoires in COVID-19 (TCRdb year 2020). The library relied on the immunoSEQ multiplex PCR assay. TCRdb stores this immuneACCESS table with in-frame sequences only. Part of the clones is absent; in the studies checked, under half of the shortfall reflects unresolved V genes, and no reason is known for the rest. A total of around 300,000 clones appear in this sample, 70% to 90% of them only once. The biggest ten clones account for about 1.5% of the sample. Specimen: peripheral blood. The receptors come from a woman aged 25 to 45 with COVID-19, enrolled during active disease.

The CDR3 protein is CASSGTSGSYNEQFF. CDR3 in DNA: TGTGCCAGCAGTGGGACTAGCGGGTCATACAATGAGCAGTTCTTC. This chain joins TRBV2 and TRBJ2-1, with 11 bases matching TRBD2. Trimming removed 4 bases from V and 4 bases from J; junction bases left unmatched: 3. Germline CDR1 is SNHLY and CDR2 is FYNNEI. This CDR3 has 15 residues.

The CDR3 bases are TGTGCCAGCAGTCCGACGGGATACTTCACAGATACGCAGTATTTT. This gives the protein CASSPTGYFTDTQYF. The chain combines TRBV6-5 with TRBJ2-3, with a weak D call TRBD2 (5 bases). V shed 5 bases and J shed 2 bases, with 14 bases lying between them. Germline CDR1 MNHEY, CDR2 SVGAGI. There are 15 residues in the CDR3.

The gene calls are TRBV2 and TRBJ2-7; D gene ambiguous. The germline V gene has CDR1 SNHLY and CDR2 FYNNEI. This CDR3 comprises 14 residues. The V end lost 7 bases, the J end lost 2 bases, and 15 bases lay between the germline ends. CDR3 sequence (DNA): TGTGCCAGCAATTCGGCAGGCTTGACCTACGAGCAGTACGTC. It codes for CASNSAGLTYEQYV.

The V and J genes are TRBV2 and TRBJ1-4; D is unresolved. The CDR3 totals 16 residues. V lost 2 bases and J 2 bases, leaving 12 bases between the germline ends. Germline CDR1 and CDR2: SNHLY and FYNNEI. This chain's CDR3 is CASSETPGGTNEKLFF. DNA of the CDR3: TGTGCCAGCAGTGAAACACCGGGAGGGACTAATGAAAAACTGTTTTTT. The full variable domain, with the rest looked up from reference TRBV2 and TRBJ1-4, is EPEVTQTPSHQVTQMGQEVILRCVPISNHLYFYWYRQILGQKVEFLVSFYNNEISEKSEIFDDQFSVERPDGSNFTLKIRSTKLEDSAMYFCASSETPGGTNEKLFFGSGTQLSVL.

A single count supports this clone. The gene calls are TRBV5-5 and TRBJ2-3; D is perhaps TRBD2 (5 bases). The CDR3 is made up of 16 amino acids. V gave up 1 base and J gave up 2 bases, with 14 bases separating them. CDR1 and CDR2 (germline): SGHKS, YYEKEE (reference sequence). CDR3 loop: CASSLLSREPTDTQYF. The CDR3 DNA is TGTGCCAGCAGCTTGTTATCGAGGGAACCCACAGATACGCAGTATTTT. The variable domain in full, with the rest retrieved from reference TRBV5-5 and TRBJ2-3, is DAGVTQSPTHLIKTRGQQVTLRCSPISGHKSVSWYQQVLGQGPQFIFQYYEKEERGRGNFPDRFSARQFPNYSSELNVNALLLGDSALYLCASSLLSREPTDTQYFGPGTRLTVL.

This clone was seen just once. CDR3 region: CASSLGTGGRGTEAFF. The CDR3 coding sequence is TGCGCCAGCAGCCTCGGGACAGGGGGCAGGGGGACTGAAGCTTTCTTT. The chain uses TRBV5-1 and TRBJ1-1; 12 positions match TRBD1. The junction had 9 bases not matched to a gene; V was cut back by 4 bases and J by 5 bases. CDR1 and CDR2 from the germline V gene are SGHRS and YFSETQ. The CDR3 loop spans 16 amino acids. Drawing the rest from reference TRBV5-1 and TRBJ1-1, the complete variable domain is KAGVTQTPRYLIKTRGQQVTLSCSPISGHRSVSWYQQTPGQGLQFLFEYFSETQRNKGNFPGRFSGRQFSNSRSEMNVSTLELGDSALYLCASSLGTGGRGTEAFFGQGTRLTVV.

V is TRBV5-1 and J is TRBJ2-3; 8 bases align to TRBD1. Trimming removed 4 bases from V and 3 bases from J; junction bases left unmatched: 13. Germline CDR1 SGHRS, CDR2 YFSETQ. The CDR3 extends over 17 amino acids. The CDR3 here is CASSPGKWTGMTDTQYF. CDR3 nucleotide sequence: TGCGCCAGCAGCCCGGGGAAATGGACAGGGATGACAGATACGCAGTATTTT. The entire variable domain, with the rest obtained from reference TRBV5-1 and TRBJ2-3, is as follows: KAGVTQTPRYLIKTRGQQVTLSCSPISGHRSVSWYQQTPGQGLQFLFEYFSETQRNKGNFPGRFSGRQFSNSRSEMNVSTLELGDSALYLCASSPGKWTGMTDTQYFGPGTRLTVL.

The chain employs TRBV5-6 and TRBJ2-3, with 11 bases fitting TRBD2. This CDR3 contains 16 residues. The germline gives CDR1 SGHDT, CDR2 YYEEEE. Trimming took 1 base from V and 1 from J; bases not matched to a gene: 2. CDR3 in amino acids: CASSLLTSGGTDTQYF. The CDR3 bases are TGTGCCAGCAGCTTGTTGACTAGCGGGGGCACAGATACGCAGTATTTT.

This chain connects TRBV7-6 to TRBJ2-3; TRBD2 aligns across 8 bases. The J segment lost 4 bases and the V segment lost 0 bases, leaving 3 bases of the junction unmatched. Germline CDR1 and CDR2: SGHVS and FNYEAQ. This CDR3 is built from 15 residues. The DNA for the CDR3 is TGTGCCAGCAGCTTAGCTAGCGGGGCTTCAGATACGCAGTATTTT. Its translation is CASSLASGASDTQYF.

CDR3 residues: CASSPGPHTEAFF. CDR3 nucleotides: TGCGCCAGCAGCCCAGGGCCTCACACTGAAGCTTTCTTT. The V gene is TRBV4-3, the J gene TRBJ1-1; maybe TRBD1 (5 bases). V lost 4 bases and J 3 bases, leaving 9 bases between the germline ends. Germline V gene lookup returns CDR1 LGHNA and CDR2 YSLEER. This CDR3 has 13 residues.

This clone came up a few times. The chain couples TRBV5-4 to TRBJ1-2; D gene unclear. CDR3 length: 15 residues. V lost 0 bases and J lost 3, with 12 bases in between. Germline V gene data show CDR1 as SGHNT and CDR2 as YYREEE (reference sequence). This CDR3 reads CASSLDRGLDYGYTF. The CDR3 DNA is TGTGCCAGCAGCTTGGACCGCGGGTTGGACTATGGCTACACCTTC.

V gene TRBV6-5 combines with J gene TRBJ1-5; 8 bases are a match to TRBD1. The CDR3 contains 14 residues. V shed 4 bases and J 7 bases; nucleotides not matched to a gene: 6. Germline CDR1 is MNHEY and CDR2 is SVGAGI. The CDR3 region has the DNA TGTGCCAGCAGTTTCGGACAGGGTCGACAGCCCCAGCATTTT. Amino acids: CASSFGQGRQPQHF.

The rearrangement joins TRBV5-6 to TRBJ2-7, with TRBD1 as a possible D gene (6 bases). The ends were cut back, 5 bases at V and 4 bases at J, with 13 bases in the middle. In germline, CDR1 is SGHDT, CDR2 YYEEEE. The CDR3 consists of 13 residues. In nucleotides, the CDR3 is TGTGCCAGCAGGCCGGGACACCTATACGAGCAGTACTTC. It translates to CASRPGHLYEQYF.

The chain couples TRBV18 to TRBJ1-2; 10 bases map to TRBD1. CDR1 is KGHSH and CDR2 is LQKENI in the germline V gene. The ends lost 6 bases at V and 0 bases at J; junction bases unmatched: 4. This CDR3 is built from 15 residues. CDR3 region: CASSNGQGANYGYTF. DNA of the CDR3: TGTGCCAGCTCCAACGGACAGGGGGCTAACTATGGCTACACCTTC. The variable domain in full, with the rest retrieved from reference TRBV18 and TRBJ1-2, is NAGVMQNPRHLVRRRGQEARLRCSPMKGHSHVYWYRQLPEEGLKFMVYLQKENIIDESGMPKERFSAEFPKEGPSILRIQQVVRGDSAAYFCASSNGQGANYGYTFGSGTRLTVV.

This CDR3 is CASSINGQGYEQYF. CDR3 sequence (DNA): TGTGCCAGTAGTATCAACGGGCAGGGCTACGAGCAGTACTTC. This chain uses TRBV19 with TRBJ2-7; tentative D call: TRBD1 (5 bases). The V gene's germline CDR1 is LNHDA and CDR2 SQIVND (reference sequence). V lost 3 bases and J lost 3, with 12 bases in between. The CDR3 consists of 14 residues.

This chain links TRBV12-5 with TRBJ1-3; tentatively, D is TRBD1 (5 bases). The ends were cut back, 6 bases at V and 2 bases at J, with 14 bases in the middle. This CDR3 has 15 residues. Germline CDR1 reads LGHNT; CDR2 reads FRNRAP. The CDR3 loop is CASGPRGGTGNTIYF. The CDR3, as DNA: TGTGCTAGTGGCCCCCGCGGGGGGACTGGAAACACCATATATTTT.

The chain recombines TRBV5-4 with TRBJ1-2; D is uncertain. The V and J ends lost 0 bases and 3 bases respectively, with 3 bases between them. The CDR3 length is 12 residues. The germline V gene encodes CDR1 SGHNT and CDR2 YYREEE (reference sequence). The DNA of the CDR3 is TGTGCCAGCAGCTTGGAGCACTATGGCTACACCTTC. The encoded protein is CASSLEHYGYTF.

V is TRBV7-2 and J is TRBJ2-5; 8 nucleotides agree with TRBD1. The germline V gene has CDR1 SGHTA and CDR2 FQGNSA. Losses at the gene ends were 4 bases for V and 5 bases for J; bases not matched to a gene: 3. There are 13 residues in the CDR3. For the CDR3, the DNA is TGTGCCAGCAGCTGGACAGGGTTGGAGACCCAGTACTTC. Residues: CASSWTGLETQYF.

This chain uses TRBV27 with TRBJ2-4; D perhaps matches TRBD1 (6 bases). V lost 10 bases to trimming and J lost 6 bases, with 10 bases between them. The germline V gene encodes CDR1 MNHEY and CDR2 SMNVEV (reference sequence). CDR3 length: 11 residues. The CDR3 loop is CATGQTNIQYF. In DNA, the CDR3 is TGTGCCACCGGACAGACAAACATTCAGTACTTC.

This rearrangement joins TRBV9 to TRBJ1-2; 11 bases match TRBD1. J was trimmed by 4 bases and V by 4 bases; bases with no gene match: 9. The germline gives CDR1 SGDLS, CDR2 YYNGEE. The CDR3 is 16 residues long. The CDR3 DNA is TGTGCCAGCAGCCCGAGGACAGGGGGCGCCAGCTATGGCTACACCTTC. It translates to CASSPRTGGASYGYTF.

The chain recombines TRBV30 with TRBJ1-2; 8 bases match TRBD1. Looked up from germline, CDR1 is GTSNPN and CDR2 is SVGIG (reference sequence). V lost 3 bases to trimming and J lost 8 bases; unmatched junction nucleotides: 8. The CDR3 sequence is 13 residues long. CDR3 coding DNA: TGTGCCTGGAGCCTTGGACAGGGAGGAGGCTACACCTTC. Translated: CAWSLGQGGGYTF. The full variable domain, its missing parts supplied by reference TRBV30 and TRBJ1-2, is SQTIHQWPATLVQPVGSPLSLECTVEGTSNPNLYWYRQAAGRGLQLLFYSVGIGQISSEVPQNLSASRPQDRQFILSSKKLLLSDSGFYLCAWSLGQGGGYTFGSGTRLTVV.

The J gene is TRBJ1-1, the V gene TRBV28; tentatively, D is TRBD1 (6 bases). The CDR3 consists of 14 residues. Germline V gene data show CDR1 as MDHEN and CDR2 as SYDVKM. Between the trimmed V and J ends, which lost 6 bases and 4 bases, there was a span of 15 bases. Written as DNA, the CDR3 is TGTGCCAGCAGGGTCGGGGGGGCGAGCACTGAAGCTTTCTTT. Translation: CASRVGGASTEAFF.

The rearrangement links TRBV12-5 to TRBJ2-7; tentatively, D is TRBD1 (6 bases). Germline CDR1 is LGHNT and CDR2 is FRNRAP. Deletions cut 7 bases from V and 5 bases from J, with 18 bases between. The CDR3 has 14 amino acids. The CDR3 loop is CASALWGLPHEQYF. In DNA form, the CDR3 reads TGTGCTAGTGCCTTATGGGGGCTCCCCCACGAGCAGTACTTC.

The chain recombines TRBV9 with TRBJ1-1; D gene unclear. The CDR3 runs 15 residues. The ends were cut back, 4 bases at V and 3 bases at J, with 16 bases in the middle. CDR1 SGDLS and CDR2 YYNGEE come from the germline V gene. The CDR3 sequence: CASSPPPAGYTEAFF. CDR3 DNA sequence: TGTGCCAGCAGCCCCCCCCCGGCAGGATACACTGAAGCTTTCTTT.

The DNA of the CDR3 is TGTGCCAGCAAGACGGGGCAGGGGACCGGGGAGCTGTTTTTT. Protein product: CASKTGQGTGELFF. This rearrangement joins TRBV9 to TRBJ2-2; perhaps TRBD1 as D (6 bases). The CDR3 extends over 14 amino acids. The V end lost 6 bases, the J end lost 5 bases, and 14 bases lay between the germline ends. Germline V CDR1 and CDR2: SGDLS, YYNGEE.

CDR3 in amino acids: CASSSPGQGYGTYNSPLHF. Here the CDR3 DNA reads TGTGCCAGTAGTTCGCCGGGACAGGGTTACGGGACCTATAATTCACCCCTCCACTTT. The gene calls are TRBV19 and TRBJ1-6, with TRBD1 matching 9 bases. CDR3 length equals 19 residues. The germline V gene encodes CDR1 LNHDA and CDR2 SQIVND (reference sequence). Trimming took 5 bases from V and 2 from J; bases not matched to a gene: 13.

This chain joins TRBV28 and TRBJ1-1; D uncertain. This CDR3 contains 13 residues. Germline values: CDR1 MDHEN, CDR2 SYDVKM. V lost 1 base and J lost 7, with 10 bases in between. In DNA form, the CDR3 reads TGTGCCAGCAGTTTATTGGGCAGTTATGAAGCTTTCTTT. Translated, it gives CASSLLGSYEAFF.

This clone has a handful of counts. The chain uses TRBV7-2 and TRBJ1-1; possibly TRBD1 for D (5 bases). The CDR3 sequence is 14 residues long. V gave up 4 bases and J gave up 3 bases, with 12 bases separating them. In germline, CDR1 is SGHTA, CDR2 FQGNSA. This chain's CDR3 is CASSYTWGDTEAFF. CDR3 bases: TGTGCCAGCAGCTACACGTGGGGGGACACTGAAGCTTTCTTT.

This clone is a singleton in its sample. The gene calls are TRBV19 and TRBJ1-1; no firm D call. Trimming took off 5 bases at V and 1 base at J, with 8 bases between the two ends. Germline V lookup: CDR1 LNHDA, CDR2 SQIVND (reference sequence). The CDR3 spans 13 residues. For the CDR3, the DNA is TGTGCCAGTAGTGAGATCGGGAACACTGAAGCTTTCTTT. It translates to CASSEIGNTEAFF.

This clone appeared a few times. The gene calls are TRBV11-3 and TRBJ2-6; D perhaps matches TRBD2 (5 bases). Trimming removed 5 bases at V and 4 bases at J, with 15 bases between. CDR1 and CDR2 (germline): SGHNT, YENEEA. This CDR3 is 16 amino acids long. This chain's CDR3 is CASSRGSLGGANVLTF. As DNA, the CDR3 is TGTGCCAGCAGCCGCGGGTCCCTAGGAGGGGCCAACGTCCTGACTTTC.

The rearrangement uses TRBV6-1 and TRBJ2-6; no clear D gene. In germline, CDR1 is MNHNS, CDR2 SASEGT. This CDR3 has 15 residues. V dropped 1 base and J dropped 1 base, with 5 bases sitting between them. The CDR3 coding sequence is TGTGCCAGCAGTGAAGGGAGTTCTGGGGCCAACGTCCTGACTTTC. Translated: CASSEGSSGANVLTF.

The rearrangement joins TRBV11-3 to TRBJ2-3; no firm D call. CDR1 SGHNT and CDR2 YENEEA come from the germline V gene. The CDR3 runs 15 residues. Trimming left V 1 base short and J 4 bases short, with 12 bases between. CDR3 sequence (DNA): TGTGCCAGCAGCTTAGTCCGCGCGAACGCAGATACGCAGTATTTT. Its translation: CASSLVRANADTQYF.